This T cell receptor (beta chain) was recorded in a study of blood T cells in healthy people across ages. Trimming shortened V by 5 bases and J by 7 bases, and 11 bases separated the two germline ends. Per the germline V gene, CDR1 is SEHNR and CDR2 is FQNEAQ (reference sequence). The CDR3 totals 12 residues. Next came a second PCR, run for about 7 to 12 cycles, which used a sample-barcoded 5' primer along with a J-beta primer mix. Each CDR3 protein is one row after TCRdb ran MiXCR on the 5' RACE reads. The sample yields 1.5 million or so distinct CDR3 sequences, approximately 43% seen once. The chain recombines TRBV7-9 with TRBJ1-2; D is perhaps TRBD1 (5 bases). Sequencing was performed on blood. The origin of this receptor is a woman aged 18-29 years in good health. CDR3 region: CASSRDDFGYTF. The CDR3 DNA reads as TGTGCCAGCAGCCGGGACGATTTTGGCTACACCTTC. Drawing the rest from reference TRBV7-9 and TRBJ1-2, the complete variable domain is DTGVSQNPRHKITKRGQNVTFRCDPISEHNRLYWYRQTLGQGPEFLTYFQNEAQLEKSRLLSDRFSAERPKGSFSTLEIQRTEQGDSAMYLCASSRDDFGYTFGSGTRLTVV.